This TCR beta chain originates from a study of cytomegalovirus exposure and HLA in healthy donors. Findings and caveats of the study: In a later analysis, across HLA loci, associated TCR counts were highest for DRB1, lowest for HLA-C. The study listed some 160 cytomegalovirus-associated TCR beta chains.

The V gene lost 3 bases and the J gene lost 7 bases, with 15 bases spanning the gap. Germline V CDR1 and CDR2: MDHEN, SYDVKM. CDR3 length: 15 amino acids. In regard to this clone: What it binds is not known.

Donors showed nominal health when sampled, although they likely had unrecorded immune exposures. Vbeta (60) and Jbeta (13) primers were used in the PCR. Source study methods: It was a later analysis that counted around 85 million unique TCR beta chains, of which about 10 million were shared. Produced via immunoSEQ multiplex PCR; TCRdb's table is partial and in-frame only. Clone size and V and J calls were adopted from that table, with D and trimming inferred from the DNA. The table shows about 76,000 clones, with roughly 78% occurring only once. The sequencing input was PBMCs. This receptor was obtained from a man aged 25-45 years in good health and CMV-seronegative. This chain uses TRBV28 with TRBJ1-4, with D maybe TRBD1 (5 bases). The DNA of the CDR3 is TGTGCCAGCAGTTTGGTCTTGGGGGAGGGTGAAAAACTGTTTTTT. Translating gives CASSLVLGEGEKLFF.